These 20 T cell receptor beta chains were all obtained from the same sample, sequenced in a study of T-cell memory formation after mild COVID-19. TCRdb recomputed calls from the 5' RACE reads with MiXCR, one row per CDR3 protein. The table lists about 320,000 distinct CDR3 sequences, approximately 15% of them singletons. The sequenced sample was PBMCs or a T cell subset sorted from them (not recorded which). These TCRs come from a man aged 18 to 30 who had mild COVID-19 (a few samples of this study predate the infection). Cell type and time point are not known.

This rearrangement joins TRBV12-3 or TRBV12-4 to TRBJ2-7, with D unresolved. The CDR3 is 13 residues long. Trimming shortened V by 6 bases and J by 4 bases, and 13 bases separated the two germline ends. CDR3 sequence: CASSPSSVYEQYV. The CDR3 DNA reads TGTGCCAGCAGCCCCTCTTCCGTATACGAGCAGTACGTC.

The CDR3 loop reads CASSRPDQETQYF. The CDR3 bases are TGTGCCAGCAGTCGACCCGACCAAGAGACCCAGTACTTC. The J gene is TRBJ2-5, the V gene TRBV12-3 or TRBV12-4; no reliable D call. With 5 bases removed from V and 0 bases from J, the gap between germline ends came to 7 bases. The length of the CDR3 is 13 residues.

This clonotype appeared many times. The chain uses TRBV5-1 and TRBJ2-2; D remains unclear. From germline, CDR1 is SGHRS and CDR2 YFSETQ. The CDR3 loop spans 13 amino acids. V dropped 4 bases and J dropped 1 base, with 5 bases sitting between them. This chain's CDR3 is CASSTENTGELFF. The DNA for the CDR3 is TGCGCCAGCAGCACCGAGAACACCGGGGAGCTGTTTTTT.

This clonotype has ten or more counts. This chain connects TRBV6-4 to TRBJ2-3, with 10 bases fitting TRBD2. Germline loops: CDR1 MRHNA, CDR2 SNTAGT. This CDR3 region has 15 residues. The V and J ends lost 4 bases and 1 base, in that order; junction bases with no gene match: 2. The CDR3 coding sequence is TGTGCCAGCAGTGCAACTAGCGGGGGCACAGATACGCAGTATTTT. It codes for CASSATSGGTDTQYF.

This rearrangement joins TRBV7-8 to TRBJ2-5, with 11 positions matching TRBD2. J lost 3 bases, V lost 1 base, and 4 bases had no gene match. Per the germline V gene, CDR1 is SGHVS and CDR2 is FQNEAQ. The CDR3 extends over 16 amino acids. The CDR3 region is CASSLVAGGPEETQYF. CDR3 in DNA: TGTGCCAGCAGCTTAGTAGCGGGGGGGCCGGAAGAGACCCAGTACTTC.

This clonotype showed up many times. V gene TRBV10-3 combines with J gene TRBJ2-4, with TRBD1 identical over 9 bases. Trimming removed 6 bases from V and 6 bases from J; junction bases left unmatched: 6. Germline CDR1 ENHRY, CDR2 SYGVKD. The CDR3 has 14 amino acids. Here the CDR3 DNA reads TGTGCCATCAGCACGACAGGGGGGGGAAACATTCAGTACTTC. The encoded protein is CAISTTGGGNIQYF.

The J gene is TRBJ2-3, the V gene TRBV6-6; weak D call: TRBD1 (6 bases). Germline CDR1 is MNHNY and CDR2 is SVGAGI (reference sequence). This CDR3 region has 16 residues. V gave up 6 bases and J gave up 1 base, with 17 bases separating them. The CDR3 sequence: CASRLEGTIGTDTQYF. CDR3 nucleotides: TGTGCCAGCAGATTAGAAGGGACAATTGGCACAGATACGCAGTATTTT.

This clonotype has more than one count but fewer than ten. The genes are TRBV11-2 and TRBJ2-7; 9 bases match TRBD1. The V segment lost 6 bases and the J segment 2 bases; nucleotides outside the gene matches: 8. The CDR3 contains 15 residues. The germline V gene has CDR1 SGHAT and CDR2 FQNNGV. CDR3 loop: CASRDTGTGTYEQYF. The CDR3 DNA reads TGTGCCAGCAGGGACACTGGGACAGGGACCTACGAGCAGTACTTC. The entire variable domain, with the rest obtained from reference TRBV11-2 and TRBJ2-7, is as follows: EAGVAQSPRYKIIEKRQSVAFWCNPISGHATLYWYQQILGQGPKLLIQFQNNGVVDDSQLPKDRFSAERLKGVDSTLKIQPAKLEDSAVYLCASRDTGTGTYEQYFGPGTRLTVT.

This sequence joins TRBV7-2 and TRBJ1-4; D is uncertain. CDR3 size: 16 residues. The germline V gene has CDR1 SGHTA and CDR2 FQGNSA. The germline V and J ends were trimmed by 4 bases and 0 bases, with 12 bases remaining between them. In DNA form, the CDR3 reads TGTGCCAGCAGCTCCGCGACTCTCACAACTAATGAAAAACTGTTTTTT. Protein product: CASSSATLTTNEKLFF.

The sample holds a few counts of this clonotype. The chain recombines TRBV19 with TRBJ2-7; D possibly corresponds to TRBD1 (5 bases). The CDR3 runs to 14 residues. The V and J ends lost 3 bases and 2 bases respectively, with 11 bases between them. Germline V gene lookup returns CDR1 LNHDA and CDR2 SQIVND (reference sequence). The CDR3 reads CASSIRAQTYEQYF. As DNA, the CDR3 is TGTGCCAGTAGTATCAGGGCCCAGACCTACGAGCAGTACTTC. The full variable domain, rest sourced from reference TRBV19 and TRBJ2-7, is DGGITQSPKYLFRKEGQNVTLSCEQNLNHDAMYWYRQDPGQGLRLIYYSQIVNDFQKGDIAEGYSVSREKKESFPLTVTSAQKNPTAFYLCASSIRAQTYEQYFGPGTRLTVT.

This clonotype was found many times. The CDR3 loop is CASSLTAKNIQYF. CDR3 DNA sequence: TGTGCCAGCAGTTTAACAGCCAAAAACATTCAGTACTTC. This rearrangement joins TRBV12-3 or TRBV12-4 to TRBJ2-4, with no clear D. Trimming cost V 2 bases and J 0 bases, with 2 bases left between them. CDR3 length: 13 residues.

This clonotype was seen only a few times. This chain uses TRBV6-5 with TRBJ1-5; perhaps TRBD1 as D (6 bases). This CDR3 has 16 amino acids. Germline loops: CDR1 MNHEY, CDR2 SVGAGI. Trimming took 6 bases from V and 2 from J, leaving 17 bases between them. The DNA of the CDR3 is TGTGCCAGCAGCCGGCGGAGGGGGGCAGGCAATCAGCCCCAGCATTTT. This encodes CASSRRRGAGNQPQHF.

This clonotype occurred many times. The V call is TRBV7-2, the J call TRBJ2-5, with D perhaps matching TRBD2 (6 bases). This CDR3 contains 13 residues. The V end lost 4 bases, the J end lost 1 base, and 7 bases lay between the germline ends. Per germline, CDR1 SGHTA and CDR2 FQGNSA. This CDR3 reads CASSWTIQETQYF. The CDR3 DNA reads TGTGCCAGCAGCTGGACTATCCAAGAGACCCAGTACTTC. Full variable domain (missing parts from reference TRBV7-2 and TRBJ2-5): GAGVSQSPSNKVTEKGKDVELRCDPISGHTALYWYRQSLGQGLEFLIYFQGNSAPDKSGLPSDRFSAERTGGSVSTLTIQRTQQEDSAVYLCASSWTIQETQYFGPGTRLLVL.

This rearrangement joins TRBV5-4 to TRBJ2-1, with 7 positions matching TRBD1. CDR3 length: 13 amino acids. Germline lookup yields CDR1 SGHNT and CDR2 YYREEE (reference sequence). Germline trimming cut 5 bases from V and 12 bases from J; bases unmatched to any gene: 11. The CDR3 loop is CASRTGTVTRQFF. The CDR3 nucleotides are TGTGCCAGCAGGACGGGGACAGTTACACGGCAGTTCTTC.

This clonotype has only a few counts. The rearrangement links TRBV10-3 to TRBJ1-4; TRBD1 aligns across 9 bases. J gave up 8 bases and V 2 bases, and 6 bases lay outside the gene matches. The CDR3 covers 15 residues. From germline, CDR1 is ENHRY and CDR2 SYGVKD. The CDR3 protein is CAISEPTGGREKLFF. The CDR3 DNA is TGTGCCATCAGTGAGCCGACAGGGGGTAGAGAAAAACTGTTTTTT.

This clonotype appeared a few times. The J gene is TRBJ2-3, the V gene TRBV20-1; 10 bases fit TRBD2. V trimming: 4 bases; J trimming: 4 bases; junction bases outside the gene matches: 8. Germline V lookup: CDR1 DFQATT, CDR2 SNEGSKA (reference sequence). The CDR3 contains 15 residues. The CDR3 loop reads CSATLPTSGSDTQYF. DNA of the CDR3: TGCAGTGCTACCCTCCCGACTAGCGGGTCAGATACGCAGTATTTT.

The chain couples TRBV5-1 to TRBJ2-1; tentative D call: TRBD2 (5 bases). The CDR3 runs to 14 residues. Trimming removed 0 bases at V and 10 bases at J, with 14 bases between. Germline lookup yields CDR1 SGHRS and CDR2 YFSETQ. This CDR3 is CASSLAVPSGEQFF. The DNA of the CDR3 is TGCGCCAGCAGCTTGGCCGTCCCATCGGGAGAGCAGTTCTTC.

This clonotype was counted at least ten times. The V call is TRBV5-1, the J call TRBJ1-1; 9 nucleotides match TRBD1. The junction had 8 bases not matched to a gene; V was cut back by 0 bases and J by 5 bases. This CDR3 has 16 residues. Germline V gene sequence: CDR1 SGHRS, CDR2 YFSETQ. The CDR3, as DNA: TGCGCCAGCAGCTTGGGGGCACAGGGGGCAGGTACTGAAGCTTTCTTT. It translates to CASSLGAQGAGTEAFF.

The chain employs TRBV7-2 and TRBJ2-1; no firm D call. Trimming stripped 5 bases from V and 8 bases from J, with 13 bases between. Per germline, CDR1 SGHTA and CDR2 FQGNSA. This CDR3 contains 13 residues. CDR3: CASSQGQNHEQFF. Here the CDR3 DNA reads TGTGCCAGCAGCCAAGGCCAGAATCATGAGCAGTTCTTC.

CDR3 protein: CASSLRTARGWDTEAFF. The CDR3 region has the DNA TGTGCCAGCAGTTTAAGGACAGCCCGGGGTTGGGACACTGAAGCTTTCTTT. The chain has TRBV12-3 or TRBV12-4 and TRBJ1-1; a possible D gene is TRBD1 (6 bases). Between the trimmed V and J ends, which lost 2 bases and 3 bases, there was a span of 19 bases. The CDR3 contains 17 residues.